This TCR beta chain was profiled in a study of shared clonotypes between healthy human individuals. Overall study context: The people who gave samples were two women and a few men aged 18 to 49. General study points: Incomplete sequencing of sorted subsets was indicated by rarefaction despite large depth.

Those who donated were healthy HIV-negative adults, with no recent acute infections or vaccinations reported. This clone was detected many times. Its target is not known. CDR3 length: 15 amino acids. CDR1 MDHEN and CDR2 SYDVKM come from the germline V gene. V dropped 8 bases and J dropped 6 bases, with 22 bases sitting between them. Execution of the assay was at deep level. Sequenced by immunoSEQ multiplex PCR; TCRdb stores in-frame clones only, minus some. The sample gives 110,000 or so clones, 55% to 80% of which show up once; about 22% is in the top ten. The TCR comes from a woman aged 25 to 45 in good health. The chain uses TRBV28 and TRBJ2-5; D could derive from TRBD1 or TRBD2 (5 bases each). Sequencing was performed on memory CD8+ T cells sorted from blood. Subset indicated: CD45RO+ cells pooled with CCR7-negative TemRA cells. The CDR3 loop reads CASGRGRDPLQTQYF. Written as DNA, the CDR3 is TGTGCCAGCGGACGAGGCAGGGACCCCCTCCAGACCCAGTACTTC.